These 22 T cell receptor beta chains share one sample of origin, sequenced in a study of memory CD4+ T cells and cytomegalovirus serostatus. Measured with immunoSEQ multiplex PCR; TCRdb has only the in-frame clones, and not every one. The sample yields tens of thousands of clones, less than 85% seen once. The sort gate was single viable CD3+CD4+CD8-CD45RO+ cells for memory CD4+ T cells. Sequencing was performed on memory CD4+ T cells from blood. Receptors were obtained from an adult in good health and CMV-seronegative.

This clone was observed once. V gene TRBV29-1 combines with J gene TRBJ2-3; either TRBD1 or TRBD2 may fit D (5 bases each). Germline values: CDR1 SQVTM, CDR2 ANQGSEA. V lost 2 bases and J 3 bases, leaving 15 bases between the germline ends. CDR3 length: 15 residues. CDR3 sequence (DNA): TGCAGCGTTGAATTGGCGGGCAGGGCGACAGATACGCAGTATTTT. Translation gives CSVELAGRATDTQYF.

The chain carries TRBV2 and TRBJ2-5; tentative D call: TRBD1 (5 bases). CDR3 length: 14 residues. The ends were cut back, 2 bases at V and 2 bases at J, with 9 bases in the middle. CDR1 SNHLY and CDR2 FYNNEI come from the germline V gene. CDR3 sequence: CASSELTAQETQYF. For the CDR3, the DNA is TGTGCCAGCAGTGAATTGACAGCGCAAGAGACCCAGTACTTC.

The J gene is TRBJ2-7, the V gene TRBV7-8; 8 bases are shared with TRBD2. With 1 base clipped from V and 0 bases from J, the junction kept 8 bases outside the gene matches. CDR3 size: 17 residues. Germline V gives CDR1 SGHVS, CDR2 FQNEAQ. The CDR3 DNA follows: TGTGCCAGCAGCTTAGGTCAAGGGAGCGGGAGCTCCTACGAGCAGTACTTC. This translates into CASSLGQGSGSSYEQYF.

V usage is TRBV29-1 and J usage is TRBJ1-2, with TRBD1 as a possible D gene (5 bases). This CDR3 is built from 11 residues. Trimming shortened V by 7 bases and J by 4 bases, and 10 bases separated the two germline ends. Germline V gives CDR1 SQVTM, CDR2 ANQGSEA. The CDR3 loop reads CSAGGSYGYTF. The CDR3 region has the DNA TGCAGCGCCGGGGGGAGCTATGGCTACACCTTC. The variable domain in full, with the rest retrieved from reference TRBV29-1 and TRBJ1-2, is SAVISQKPSRDICQRGTSLTIQCQVDSQVTMMFWYRQQPGQSLTLIATANQGSEATYESGFVIDKFPISRPNLTFSTLTVSNMSPEDSSIYLCSAGGSYGYTFGSGTRLTVV.

J is TRBJ2-7 and V is TRBV7-3; D is possibly TRBD2 (6 bases). This CDR3 spans 14 amino acids. V gave up 6 bases and J gave up 6 bases, with 18 bases separating them. Looked up from germline, CDR1 is SGHTA and CDR2 is FQGTGA. This CDR3 is CASRPPGGTGEQYF. CDR3 DNA: TGTGCCAGCAGGCCCCCCGGGGGAACAGGCGAGCAGTACTTC.

The V and J genes are TRBV9 and TRBJ2-3; possible D gene TRBD1, 5 bases. The V gene lost 3 bases and the J gene lost 2 bases, with 7 bases spanning the gap. CDR1 and CDR2 from the germline V gene are SGDLS and YYNGEE. The CDR3 sequence is 13 residues long. The chain's CDR3 is CASSETVTDTQYF. The CDR3 DNA reads TGTGCCAGCAGCGAGACAGTCACAGATACGCAGTATTTT.

The gene calls are TRBV4-2 and TRBJ2-1, with 11 bases fitting TRBD1. CDR1 is LGHNA, CDR2 YNFKEQ, per germline. The CDR3 loop spans 17 amino acids. V was pared by 4 bases and J by 4 bases, with 9 bases of the junction left unmatched. CDR3 residues: CASSPYPGQGVYNEQFF. The DNA for the CDR3 is TGTGCCAGCAGCCCATACCCGGGACAGGGGGTTTACAATGAGCAGTTCTTC.

The rearrangement uses TRBV5-8 and TRBJ1-5; 9 bases fit TRBD1. The trim removed 4 bases at V and 6 bases at J, leaving 8 bases unmatched. Germline V gene data show CDR1 as SGHTS and CDR2 as YDEGEE. This CDR3 contains 15 residues. This CDR3 reads CASSVGQGLRQPQHF. In DNA form, the CDR3 reads TGTGCCAGCAGCGTGGGACAGGGTCTGCGTCAGCCCCAGCATTTT.

V and J are TRBV4-1 and TRBJ1-2; the D is unclear. CDR3 length: 13 residues. Germline V gene sequence: CDR1 MGHRA, CDR2 YSYEKL. V was shortened by 0 bases and J by 4 bases, with 6 bases between the two germline ends. CDR3 protein: CASSQDRTYGYTF. DNA of the CDR3: TGCGCCAGCAGCCAAGACAGGACCTATGGCTACACCTTC.

This rearrangement joins TRBV30 to TRBJ2-3; D may be TRBD2 (5 bases). The CDR3 is 14 residues long. From germline, CDR1 is GTSNPN and CDR2 SVGIG (reference sequence). The CDR3 is CARRGNLNTDTQYF. CDR3 in DNA: TGTGCTCGTCGAGGGAACTTAAACACAGATACGCAGTATTTT.

The rearrangement joins TRBV6-1 to TRBJ1-1, with D possibly TRBD1 on 6 matching bases. CDR1 MNHNS and CDR2 SASEGT come from the germline V gene. V shed 0 bases and J shed 8 bases, with 10 bases lying between them. The CDR3 is 13 amino acids. CDR3: CASSEAGQGEAFF. The CDR3 DNA sequence: TGTGCCAGCAGTGAAGCCGGGCAGGGGGAAGCTTTCTTT.

V gene TRBV7-9 combines with J gene TRBJ2-7; D perhaps matches TRBD2 (6 bases). Germline values: CDR1 SEHNR, CDR2 FQNEAQ (reference sequence). V gave up 4 bases and J gave up 5 bases, with 18 bases separating them. The CDR3 totals 15 residues. This CDR3 is CASSWGVEGRDEQYF. CDR3 coding DNA: TGTGCCAGCAGCTGGGGGGTGGAGGGCAGGGACGAGCAGTACTTC. Based on the CDR3 plus reference TRBV7-9 and TRBJ2-7, the full variable domain is DTGVSQNPRHKITKRGQNVTFRCDPISEHNRLYWYRQTLGQGPEFLTYFQNEAQLEKSRLLSDRFSAERPKGSFSTLEIQRTEQGDSAMYLCASSWGVEGRDEQYFGPGTRLTVT.

The chain links TRBV7-2 to TRBJ1-2; D uncertain. Trimming pared 5 bases from V and 2 bases from J, leaving 12 bases between. The V gene's germline CDR1 is SGHTA and CDR2 FQGNSA. The CDR3 runs to 14 residues. CDR3 sequence (DNA): TGTGCCAGCAGCACGAGGCGGGGAAACTATGGCTACACCTTC. Encoded protein: CASSTRRGNYGYTF.

The chain links TRBV4-1 to TRBJ1-2, with D perhaps TRBD1 (5 bases). Germline V gives CDR1 MGHRA, CDR2 YSYEKL. This CDR3 spans 15 amino acids. Trimming shortened V by 0 bases and J by 2 bases, and 10 bases separated the two germline ends. CDR3 DNA sequence: TGCGCCAGCAGCCAAGATGCAGGGTACAACTATGGCTACACCTTC. Residues: CASSQDAGYNYGYTF.

The V call is TRBV7-9, the J call TRBJ2-5; tentative D call: TRBD2 (6 bases). Looked up from germline, CDR1 is SEHNR and CDR2 is FQNEAQ (reference sequence). The CDR3 loop spans 18 amino acids. V gave up 5 bases and J gave up 9 bases, with 31 bases separating them. The CDR3 coding sequence is TGTGCCAGCAGCCAAGATTTTGGGCTAGCGACTCGCTTAGATGCCCAGTACTTC. Translating gives CASSQDFGLATRLDAQYF.

The DNA of the CDR3 is TGTGCCAGCAGCCTGGACAGTGCCGACTATGGCTACACCTTC. This sequence encodes CASSLDSADYGYTF. The chain uses TRBV6-5 and TRBJ1-2; D is possibly TRBD1 (6 bases). The V end lost 6 bases, the J end lost 3 bases, and 14 bases lay between the germline ends. CDR1 MNHEY and CDR2 SVGAGI come from the germline V gene. The CDR3 length is 14 residues.

CDR3: CASSLGGQGIYAYEQYF. CDR3 nucleotide sequence: TGTGCCAGCAGCTTAGGGGGACAGGGGATTTATGCCTACGAGCAGTACTTC. The V gene is TRBV11-2, the J gene TRBJ2-7; 10 bases match TRBD1. Germline values: CDR1 SGHAT, CDR2 FQNNGV. The CDR3 consists of 17 residues. V lost 1 base, J lost 2 bases, and 8 bases stayed unmatched. Using reference TRBV11-2 and TRBJ2-7 for the parts outside the CDR3, the full variable domain is EAGVAQSPRYKIIEKRQSVAFWCNPISGHATLYWYQQILGQGPKLLIQFQNNGVVDDSQLPKDRFSAERLKGVDSTLKIQPAKLEDSAVYLCASSLGGQGIYAYEQYFGPGTRLTVT.

The genes are TRBV30 and TRBJ2-3; D is possibly TRBD2 (5 bases). Trimming pared 0 bases from V and 7 bases from J, leaving 11 bases between. The CDR3 runs 13 residues. From germline, CDR1 is GTSNPN and CDR2 SVGIG (reference sequence). The CDR3 sequence is CAWSVNGRNTQYF. DNA of the CDR3: TGTGCCTGGAGTGTAAATGGGAGAAATACGCAGTATTTT. Complete variable domain (other parts from reference TRBV30 and TRBJ2-3): SQTIHQWPATLVQPVGSPLSLECTVEGTSNPNLYWYRQAAGRGLQLLFYSVGIGQISSEVPQNLSASRPQDRQFILSSKKLLLSDSGFYLCAWSVNGRNTQYFGPGTRLTVL.

This clone was counted between two and nine times. V usage is TRBV10-1 and J usage is TRBJ1-2, with D possibly being TRBD1 (5 bases). CDR1 is WNHNN, CDR2 SYGVQD, per germline (reference sequence). V dropped 6 bases and J dropped 2 bases, with 10 bases sitting between them. The CDR3 length is 13 residues. The CDR3 protein is CASREGLNYGYTF. CDR3 nucleotides: TGCGCCAGCAGAGAGGGACTGAACTATGGCTACACCTTC.

This clone was seen just once. The chain links TRBV28 to TRBJ1-1; D is perhaps TRBD1 (5 bases). Germline values: CDR1 MDHEN, CDR2 SYDVKM. The CDR3 extends over 14 amino acids. Trimming took 5 bases from V and 6 from J, leaving 16 bases between them. The CDR3 sequence is CASSRSGYFAEAFF. The CDR3, as DNA: TGTGCCAGCAGTAGGTCAGGGTATTTTGCTGAAGCTTTCTTT.

The chain is built from TRBV5-4 and TRBJ1-1, with D possibly matching TRBD1 (5 bases). V was trimmed by 1 base and J by 3 bases, leaving 10 bases between them. Germline lookup yields CDR1 SGHNT and CDR2 YYREEE (reference sequence). The CDR3 loop spans 14 amino acids. CDR3 sequence reads: CASSLLGGDTEAFF. DNA of the CDR3: TGTGCCAGCAGCTTGTTGGGGGGGGACACTGAAGCTTTCTTT.

The chain couples TRBV10-1 to TRBJ2-7; 9 bases are a match to TRBD2. CDR1 and CDR2 from the germline V gene are WNHNN and SYGVQD (reference sequence). The length of the CDR3 is 14 residues. V dropped 6 bases and J dropped 3; count of bases not matched to a gene: 6. In DNA, the CDR3 is TGCGCCAGCAGGACGCCTAGCGGGGTCTACGAGCAGTACTTC. Its protein is CASRTPSGVYEQYF.